This TCR beta chain was identified during a study of shared clonotypes between healthy human individuals. Whole-study findings and limits: Generation probabilities were higher for clonotypes shared across all four sorted-subset donors than for unshared ones.

Assay: immunoSEQ multiplex PCR; the TCRdb copy retains only in-frame clones and omits some. The table has over a million clones, approximately 96% seen once. Of note for this clone: Its antigen is currently unknown. At one end the junction does not follow the germline gene, possibly because of a read error.

The CD4+ fraction was divided into a CD45RA+ naive subset and a CD45RA-negative memory subset. The CDR3 is 20 amino acids. CDR1 and CDR2 from the germline V gene are SGHVS and FNYEAQ. The sample consisted of naive CD4+ T cells sorted from blood. Subset reported: CD45RA+ positively selected. This chain links TRBV7-6 with TRBJ2-2; 13 positions agree with TRBD2. This receptor was taken from a man aged 25-40 years in good health. This chain's CDR3 is CASSSRGLGTSGINIGELFF. Written as DNA, the CDR3 is TGTGCCAGCAGCTCCCGAGGTTTAGGGACTAGCGGGATTAACATCGGGGAGCTGTTTTTT.